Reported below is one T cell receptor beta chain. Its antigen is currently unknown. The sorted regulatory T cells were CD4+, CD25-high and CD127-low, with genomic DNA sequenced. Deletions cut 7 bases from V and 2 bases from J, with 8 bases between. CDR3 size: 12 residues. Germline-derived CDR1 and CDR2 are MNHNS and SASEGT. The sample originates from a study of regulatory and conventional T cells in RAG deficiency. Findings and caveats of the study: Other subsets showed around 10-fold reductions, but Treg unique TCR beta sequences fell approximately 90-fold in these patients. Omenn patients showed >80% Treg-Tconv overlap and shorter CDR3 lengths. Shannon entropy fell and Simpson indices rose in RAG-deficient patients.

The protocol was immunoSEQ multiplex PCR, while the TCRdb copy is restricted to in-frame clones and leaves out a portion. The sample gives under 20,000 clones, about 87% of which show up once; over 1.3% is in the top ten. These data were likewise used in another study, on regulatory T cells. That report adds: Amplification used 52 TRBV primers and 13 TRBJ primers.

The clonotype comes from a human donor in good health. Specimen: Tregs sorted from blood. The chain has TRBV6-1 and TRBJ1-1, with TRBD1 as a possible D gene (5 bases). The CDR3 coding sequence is TGTGCCAGCAATAGGGGAAACACTGAAGCTTTCTTT. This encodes CASNRGNTEAFF.